The next 8 T cell receptor beta chains were all read from a single sample in a study of T cells in Graves' hyperthyroidism and ophthalmopathy. Researchers took RNA transcripts and amplified the TCR beta CDR3 regions from them. The TCR CDR3 was amplified in a first-round RT-PCR using the HTBI primer set. TCRdb re-called the multiplex PCR reads with MiXCR, one entry per CDR3 protein. The sample consists of 600,000 to 900,000 distinct CDR3 sequences, around 15% of them appearing once. What was sequenced was blood. These receptors came from a man younger than 30 with Graves' hyperthyroidism.

This clonotype was counted at least ten times. The chain employs TRBV18 and TRBJ2-1; tentatively, D is TRBD1 (6 bases). This CDR3 is built from 15 residues. In germline, CDR1 is KGHSH, CDR2 LQKENI. V lost 5 bases and J lost 6, with 17 bases in between. Written as DNA, the CDR3 is TGTGCCAGCTCAGTCCTACAGGGTTCCGTCAATGAGCAGTTCTTC. Its protein product is CASSVLQGSVNEQFF.

This clonotype appeared a few times. The chain is built from TRBV10-3 and TRBJ1-6; D is unclear. V was cut by 7 bases and J by 5 bases, with 12 bases left in between. The CDR3 covers 14 residues. Germline V gene sequence: CDR1 ENHRY, CDR2 SYGVKD. In nucleotides, the CDR3 is TGTGCCATCACCAAGCGACCGGATAATTCACCCCTCCACTTT. Translated: CAITKRPDNSPLHF.

Ten or more counts support this clonotype. The chain combines TRBV7-2 with TRBJ2-7; weak D call: TRBD1 (5 bases). The CDR3 consists of 13 residues. Per the germline V gene, CDR1 is SGHTA and CDR2 is FQGNSA. Between the trimmed V and J ends, which lost 4 bases and 7 bases, there was a span of 14 bases. The CDR3 DNA reads as TGTGCCAGCAGCTCCCGACAGACTGTGGAGCAGTACTTC. Protein sequence: CASSSRQTVEQYF.

This clonotype was recorded many times. This chain connects TRBV28 to TRBJ2-3; a weak D match, TRBD2 (6 bases). The germline V gene has CDR1 MDHEN and CDR2 SYDVKM. The CDR3 is 20 residues long. Trimming pared 3 bases from V and 8 bases from J, leaving 33 bases between. CDR3 in amino acids: CASSLFDRLDISCAHGTQYF. CDR3 in DNA: TGTGCCAGCAGTTTGTTTGACAGACTAGATATTTCGTGCGCCCATGGTACGCAGTATTTT.

This clonotype was detected many times. The genes are TRBV11-1 and TRBJ2-1; D possibly matches TRBD1 or TRBD2 (5 bases each). The CDR3 covers 13 residues. The germline gives CDR1 SGHAT, CDR2 FQDESV (reference sequence). Trimming pared 11 bases from V and 0 bases from J, leaving 11 bases between. The CDR3 loop is CAVGDSSYNEQFF. For the CDR3, the DNA is TGTGCCGTGGGGGATAGCTCCTACAATGAGCAGTTCTTC. Full variable domain (rest looked up from reference TRBV11-1 and TRBJ2-1): EAEVAQSPRYKITEKSQAVAFWCDPISGHATLYWYRQILGQGPELLVQFQDESVVDDSQLPKDRFSAERLKGVDSTLKIQPAELGDSAMYLCAVGDSSYNEQFFGPGTRLTVL.

In regard to this clonotype: The junction differs from germline at one of its ends, possibly a read error. As DNA, the CDR3 is TGCGCCAGCAGCCCAGCAATGGACAGGGGGTCAGATACGCAGTATTTT. Encoded protein: CASSPAMDRGSDTQYF. The chain recombines TRBV6-2 or TRBV6-3 with TRBJ2-3; TRBD1 aligns across 10 bases. This CDR3 has 16 residues. Germline V gene data show CDR1 as MNHEY and CDR2 as SVGEGT.

The J gene is TRBJ2-1, the V gene TRBV12-5; a weak D match, TRBD1 (6 bases). Trimming took 8 bases from V and 9 from J, leaving 17 bases between them. The CDR3 runs 13 residues. The V gene's germline CDR1 is LGHNT and CDR2 FRNRAP. The CDR3 loop is CASTRATGFEQFF. The CDR3 nucleotides are TGTGCTAGTACGAGGGCAACAGGGTTTGAGCAGTTCTTC. Full variable domain (rest looked up from reference TRBV12-5 and TRBJ2-1): DARVTQTPRHKVTEMGQEVTMRCQPILGHNTVFWYRQTMMQGLELLAYFRNRAPLDDSGMPKDRFSAEMPDATLATLKIQPSEPRDSAVYFCASTRATGFEQFFGPGTRLTVL.

The genes are TRBV12-3 or TRBV12-4 and TRBJ1-1; D gene unclear. With 7 bases removed from V and 8 bases from J, the gap between germline ends came to 11 bases. The CDR3 extends over 11 amino acids. The CDR3 DNA sequence: TGTGCCAGCATATTCAGCGGGGAAGCTTTCTTT. As protein: CASIFSGEAFF.